This is a list of T cell receptor beta chains from one sample in a study of blood T cell repertoires in COVID-19. Profiled with immunoSEQ multiplex PCR; TCRdb holds only in-frame clones, not every one. In the table there are about 370,000 clones, about 89% of which are singletons. Sequenced material: peripheral blood. All receptors come from a woman between 25 and 40 years old with COVID-19, enrolled during active disease. CDR3s include the opening cysteine and the closing phenylalanine or tryptophan. D genes are given only for firm matches. A row's size may be missing; if present it is once, few, many or a size class.

j_call d_call v_call clone_size cdr3_aa cdr3_nt
TRBJ2-1 TRBD2 TRBV7-9 NA CASSPTSGRVDEQFF TGTGCCAGCAGCCCGACTAGCGGGAGGGTCGATGAGCAGTTCTTC
TRBJ2-3 TRBD2 TRBV5-1 NA CASSRTSGSTDTQYF TGCGCCAGCAGCCGGACTAGCGGTAGCACAGATACGCAGTATTTT
TRBJ2-3 NA TRBV3-1/TRBV3-2 NA CASSQDSHGGTDTQYF TGTGCCAGCAGCCAAGATTCTCACGGGGGCACAGATACGCAGTATTTT
TRBJ2-2 NA TRBV24-1 few CATSVSLARTGELFF TGTGCCACCAGTGTGTCACTAGCCCGCACCGGGGAGCTGTTTTTT
TRBJ1-2 TRBD1 TRBV7-9 NA CASSLADRAYGYTF TGTGCCAGCAGCTTAGCTGACAGGGCCTATGGCTACACCTTC
TRBJ2-1 TRBD2 TRBV19 NA CASSIDPPLAGVHNEQFF TGTGCCAGTAGTATAGATCCCCCGCTAGCGGGAGTTCACAATGAGCAGTTCTTC
TRBJ2-3 NA TRBV5-4 NA CASFTQGTDTQYF TGTGCCAGCTTCACCCAGGGCACAGATACGCAGTATTTT
TRBJ2-2 TRBD2 TRBV24-1 NA CATRGGETGELFF TGTGCCACCAGGGGAGGGGAAACCGGGGAGCTGTTTTTT
TRBJ1-5 TRBD1 TRBV5-6 NA CASSVGDRTSNQPQHF TGTGCCAGCAGCGTAGGGGACAGAACTAGCAATCAGCCCCAGCATTTT
TRBJ2-3 TRBD1 TRBV27 NA CASRTGGDTQYF TGTGCCAGCCGCACAGGGGGAGATACGCAGTATTTT
TRBJ1-2 NA TRBV11-3 NA CASSLASYGYTF TGTGCCAGCAGCTTAGCCAGCTATGGCTACACCTTC
TRBJ1-4 NA TRBV9 NA CASSPQGWGTNEKLFF TGTGCCAGCAGCCCCCAGGGATGGGGCACTAATGAAAAACTGTTTTTT
TRBJ2-1 TRBD2 TRBV10-1 NA CASSGSLGAGGLADEQFF TGCGCCAGCAGTGGGTCTCTGGGAGCGGGAGGCCTGGCTGATGAGCAGTTCTTC
TRBJ1-2 NA TRBV4-1 NA CASSPAHSGYGYTF TGCGCCAGCAGCCCCGCCCACTCTGGCTATGGCTACACCTTC
TRBJ1-1 NA TRBV7-2 NA CASSLERSGTEAFF TGTGCCAGCAGCTTAGAAAGATCGGGCACTGAAGCTTTCTTT
TRBJ1-2 NA TRBV28 NA CASSFDSPANYGYTF TGTGCCAGCAGTTTCGACAGCCCAGCTAACTATGGCTACACCTTC
TRBJ1-3 TRBD1 TRBV19 once CASSVTGATGNTIYF TGTGCCAGTAGTGTTACAGGGGCCACTGGAAACACCATATATTTT
TRBJ1-2 TRBD1 TRBV5-4 NA CASSLAPFRQGINYGYTF TGTGCCAGCAGCTTGGCCCCTTTCCGACAGGGGATAAACTATGGCTACACCTTC
TRBJ2-3 NA TRBV12-5 NA CASGYWRDVPDTQYF TGTGCTAGTGGTTACTGGCGGGATGTCCCAGATACGCAGTATTTT
TRBJ2-2 TRBD1 TRBV7-9 NA CASSLIPSDRANTGELFF TGTGCCAGCAGCTTAATTCCTTCGGACAGGGCGAACACCGGGGAGCTGTTTTTT
TRBJ2-7 TRBD1 TRBV7-2 NA CASSSQGALGEQYF TGTGCCAGCAGCTCCCAGGGGGCCCTAGGGGAGCAGTACTTC
TRBJ2-4 NA TRBV19 NA CASRALAYKNIQYF TGTGCCAGTAGGGCTCTAGCATACAAAAACATTCAGTACTTC
TRBJ2-1 TRBD1 TRBV6-6 NA CASSRLGQGMYNEQFF TGTGCCAGCAGTCGACTTGGACAGGGGATGTACAATGAGCAGTTCTTC
TRBJ2-7 NA TRBV12-3/TRBV12-4 NA CASSPSGYEQYF TGTGCCAGCAGCCCGTCCGGTTACGAGCAGTACTTC
TRBJ2-1 TRBD2 TRBV6-5 NA CASSYSPRTSPSAQFF TGTGCCAGCAGTTACTCGCCACGGACTAGCCCTAGCGCGCAGTTCTTC
TRBJ1-2 TRBD1 TRBV12-3/TRBV12-4 NA CASSTRQGRDTF TGTGCCAGCAGTACCCGACAGGGCAGAGACACCTTC
TRBJ1-5 NA TRBV24-1 once CATSDRRLGSNQPQHF TGTGCCACCAGTGACCGGAGACTTGGGAGCAATCAGCCCCAGCATTTT
TRBJ1-1 TRBD1 TRBV19 NA CATLRQGRRTEAFF TGTGCCACCCTAAGACAGGGTCGTCGGACTGAAGCTTTCTTT
TRBJ2-3 TRBD2 TRBV5-6 NA CASSFPLAETDTQYF TGTGCCAGCAGCTTCCCTCTAGCGGAGACAGATACGCAGTATTTT
TRBJ2-3 TRBD2 TRBV7-2 NA CASSPYGGGTDTQYF TGTGCCAGCAGCCCCTATGGGGGGGGCACAGATACGCAGTATTTT